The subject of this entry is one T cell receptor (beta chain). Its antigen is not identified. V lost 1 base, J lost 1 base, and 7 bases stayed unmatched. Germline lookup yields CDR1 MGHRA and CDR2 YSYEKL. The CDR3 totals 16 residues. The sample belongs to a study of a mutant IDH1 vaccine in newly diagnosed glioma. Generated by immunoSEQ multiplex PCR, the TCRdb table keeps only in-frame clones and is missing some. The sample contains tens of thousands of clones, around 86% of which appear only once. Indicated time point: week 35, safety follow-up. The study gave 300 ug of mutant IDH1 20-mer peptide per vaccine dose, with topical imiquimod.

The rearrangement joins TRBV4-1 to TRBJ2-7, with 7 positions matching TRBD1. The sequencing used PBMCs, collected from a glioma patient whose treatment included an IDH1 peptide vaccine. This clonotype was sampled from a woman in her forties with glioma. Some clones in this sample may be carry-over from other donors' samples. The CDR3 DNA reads TGCGCCAGCAGCCAAGGAACCCGGGGACAGTCCTACGAGCAGTACTTC. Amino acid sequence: CASSQGTRGQSYEQYF.